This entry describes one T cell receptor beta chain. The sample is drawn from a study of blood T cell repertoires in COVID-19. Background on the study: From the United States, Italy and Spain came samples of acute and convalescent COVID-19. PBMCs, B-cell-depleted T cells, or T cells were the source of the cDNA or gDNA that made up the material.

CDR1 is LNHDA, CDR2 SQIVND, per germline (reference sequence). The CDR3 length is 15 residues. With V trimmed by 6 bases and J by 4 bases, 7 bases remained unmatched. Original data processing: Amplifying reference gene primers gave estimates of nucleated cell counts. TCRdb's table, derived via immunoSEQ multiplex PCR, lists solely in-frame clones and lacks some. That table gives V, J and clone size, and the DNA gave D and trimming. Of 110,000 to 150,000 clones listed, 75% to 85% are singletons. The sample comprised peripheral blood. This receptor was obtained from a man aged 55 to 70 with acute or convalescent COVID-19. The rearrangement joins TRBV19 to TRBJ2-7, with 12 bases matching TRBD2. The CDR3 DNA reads TGTGCCAGTAGCCAGAACCTAGCGGGAGGGTACGAGCAGTACTTC. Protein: CASSQNLAGGYEQYF.